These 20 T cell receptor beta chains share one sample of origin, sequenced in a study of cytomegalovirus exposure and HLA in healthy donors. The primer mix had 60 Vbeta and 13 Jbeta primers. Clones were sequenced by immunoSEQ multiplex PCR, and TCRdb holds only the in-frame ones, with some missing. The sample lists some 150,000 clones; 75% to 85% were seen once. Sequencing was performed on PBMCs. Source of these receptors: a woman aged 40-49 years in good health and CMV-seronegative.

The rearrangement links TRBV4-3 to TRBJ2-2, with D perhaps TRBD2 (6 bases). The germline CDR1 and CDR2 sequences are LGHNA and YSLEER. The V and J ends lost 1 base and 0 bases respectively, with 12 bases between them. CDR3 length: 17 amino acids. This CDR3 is CASSQGPSVPNTGELFF. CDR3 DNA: TGCGCCAGCAGCCAAGGACCTAGCGTCCCGAACACCGGGGAGCTGTTTTTT.

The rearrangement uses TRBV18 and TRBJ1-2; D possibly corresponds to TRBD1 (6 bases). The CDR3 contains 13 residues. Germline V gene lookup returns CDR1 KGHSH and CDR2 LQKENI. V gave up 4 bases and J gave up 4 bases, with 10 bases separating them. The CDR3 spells CASSLETGYGYTF. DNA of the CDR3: TGTGCCAGCTCACTGGAGACAGGCTATGGCTACACCTTC.

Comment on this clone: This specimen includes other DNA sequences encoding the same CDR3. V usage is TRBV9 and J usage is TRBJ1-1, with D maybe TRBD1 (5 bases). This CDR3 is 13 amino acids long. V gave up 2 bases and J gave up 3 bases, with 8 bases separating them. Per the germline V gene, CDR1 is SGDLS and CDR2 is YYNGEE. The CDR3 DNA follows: TGTGCCAGCAGCGTGGGGGGGGACACTGAAGCTTTCTTT. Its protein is CASSVGGDTEAFF. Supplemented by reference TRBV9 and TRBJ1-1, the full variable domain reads DSGVTQTPKHLITATGQRVTLRCSPRSGDLSVYWYQQSLDQGLQFLIQYYNGEERAKGNILERFSAQQFPDLHSELNLSSLELGDSALYFCASSVGGDTEAFFGQGTRLTVV.

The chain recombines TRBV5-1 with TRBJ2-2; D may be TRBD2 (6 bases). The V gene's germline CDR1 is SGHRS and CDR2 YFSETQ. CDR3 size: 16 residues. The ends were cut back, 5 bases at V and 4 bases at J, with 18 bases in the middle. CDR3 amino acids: CASRLSGGRGTGELFF. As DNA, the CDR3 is TGCGCCAGCAGATTATCCGGGGGACGTGGCACCGGGGAGCTGTTTTTT.

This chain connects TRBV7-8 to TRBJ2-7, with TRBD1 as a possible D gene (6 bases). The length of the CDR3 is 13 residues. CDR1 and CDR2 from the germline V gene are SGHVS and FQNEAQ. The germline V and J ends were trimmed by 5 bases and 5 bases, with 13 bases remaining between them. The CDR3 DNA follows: TGTGCCAGCAGCCTAGGATGGACAGACGAGCAGTACTTC. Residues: CASSLGWTDEQYF.

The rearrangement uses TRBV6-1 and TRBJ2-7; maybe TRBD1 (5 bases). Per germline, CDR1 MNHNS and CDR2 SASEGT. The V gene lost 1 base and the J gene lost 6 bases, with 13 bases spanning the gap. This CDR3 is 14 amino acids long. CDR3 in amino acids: CASSEDPQGREQYF. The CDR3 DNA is TGTGCCAGCAGTGAAGACCCTCAGGGTCGCGAGCAGTACTTC.

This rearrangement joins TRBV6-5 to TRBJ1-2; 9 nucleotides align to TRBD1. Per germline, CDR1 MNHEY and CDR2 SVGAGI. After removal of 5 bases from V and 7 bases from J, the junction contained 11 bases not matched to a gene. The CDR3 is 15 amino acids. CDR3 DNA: TGTGCCAGCAGTGGATCCGGGACAGGGAGTCGTGGCTACACCTTC. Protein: CASSGSGTGSRGYTF.

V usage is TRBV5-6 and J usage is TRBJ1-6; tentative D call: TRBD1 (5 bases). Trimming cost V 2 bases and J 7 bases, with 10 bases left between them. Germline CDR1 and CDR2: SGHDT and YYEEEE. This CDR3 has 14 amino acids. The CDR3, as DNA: TGTGCCAGCAGCTTCGCGGGGGTAAATTCACCCCTCCACTTT. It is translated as CASSFAGVNSPLHF.

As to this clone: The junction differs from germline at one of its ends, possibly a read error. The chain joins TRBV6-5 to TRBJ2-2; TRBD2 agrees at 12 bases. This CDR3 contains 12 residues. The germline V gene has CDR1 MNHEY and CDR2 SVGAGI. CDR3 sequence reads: CASGGAGGELFF. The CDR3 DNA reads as TGCGCTAGCGGGGGGGCCGGAGGGGAGCTGTTTTTT.

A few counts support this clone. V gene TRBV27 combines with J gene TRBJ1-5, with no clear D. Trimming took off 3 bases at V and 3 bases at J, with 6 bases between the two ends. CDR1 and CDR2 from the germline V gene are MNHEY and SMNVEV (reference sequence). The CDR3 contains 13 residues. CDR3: CASSFSLNQPQHF. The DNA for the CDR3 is TGTGCCAGCAGTTTCTCCCTCAATCAGCCCCAGCATTTT.

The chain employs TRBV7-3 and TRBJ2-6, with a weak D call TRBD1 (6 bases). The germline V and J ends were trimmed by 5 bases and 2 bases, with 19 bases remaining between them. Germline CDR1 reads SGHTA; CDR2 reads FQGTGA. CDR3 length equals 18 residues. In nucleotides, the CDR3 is TGTGCCAGCAGCGCTAGGGACACCGCAAGACCTGGGGCCAACGTCCTGACTTTC. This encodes CASSARDTARPGANVLTF.

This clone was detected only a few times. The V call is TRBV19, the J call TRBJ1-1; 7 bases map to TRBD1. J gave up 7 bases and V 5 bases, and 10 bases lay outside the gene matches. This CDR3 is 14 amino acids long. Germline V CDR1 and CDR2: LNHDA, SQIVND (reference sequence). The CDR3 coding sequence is TGTGCCAGTAGTTCGACGACAGGGACGGGTGAAGCTTTCTTT. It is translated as CASSSTTGTGEAFF.

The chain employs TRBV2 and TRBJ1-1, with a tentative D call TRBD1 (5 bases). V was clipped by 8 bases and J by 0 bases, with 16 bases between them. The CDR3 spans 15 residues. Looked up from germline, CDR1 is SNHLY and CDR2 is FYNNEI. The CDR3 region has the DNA TGTGCCAGCTCCCTCTGGGGGGGGATGAACACTGAAGCTTTCTTT. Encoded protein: CASSLWGGMNTEAFF. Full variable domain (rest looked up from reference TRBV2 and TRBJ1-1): EPEVTQTPSHQVTQMGQEVILRCVPISNHLYFYWYRQILGQKVEFLVSFYNNEISEKSEIFDDQFSVERPDGSNFTLKIRSTKLEDSAMYFCASSLWGGMNTEAFFGQGTRLTVV.

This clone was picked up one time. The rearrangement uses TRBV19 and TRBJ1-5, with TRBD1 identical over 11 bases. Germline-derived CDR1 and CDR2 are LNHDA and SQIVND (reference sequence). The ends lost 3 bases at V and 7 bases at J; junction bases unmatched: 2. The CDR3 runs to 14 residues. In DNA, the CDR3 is TGTGCCAGTAGTATGGGACAGGGGGGACAGCCCCAGCATTTT. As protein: CASSMGQGGQPQHF.

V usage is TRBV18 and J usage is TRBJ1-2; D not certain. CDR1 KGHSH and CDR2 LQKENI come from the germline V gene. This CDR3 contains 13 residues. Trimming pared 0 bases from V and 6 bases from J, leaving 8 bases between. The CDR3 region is CASSPPPRNGYTF. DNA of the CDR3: TGTGCCAGCTCACCACCTCCCAGGAATGGCTACACCTTC.

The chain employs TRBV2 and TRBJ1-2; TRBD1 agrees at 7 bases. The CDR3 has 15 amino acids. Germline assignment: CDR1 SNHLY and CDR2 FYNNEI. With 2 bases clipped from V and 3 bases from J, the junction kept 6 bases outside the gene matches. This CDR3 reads CASSERGQTYYGYTF. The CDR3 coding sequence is TGTGCCAGCAGTGAACGGGGACAGACATACTATGGCTACACCTTC.

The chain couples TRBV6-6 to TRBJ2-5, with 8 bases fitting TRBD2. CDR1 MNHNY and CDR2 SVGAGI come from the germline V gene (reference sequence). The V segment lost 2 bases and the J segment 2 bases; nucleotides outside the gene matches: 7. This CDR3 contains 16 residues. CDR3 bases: TGTGCCAGCAGTTACGGCCTTAGCGGGGTACAAGAGACCCAGTACTTC. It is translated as CASSYGLSGVQETQYF.

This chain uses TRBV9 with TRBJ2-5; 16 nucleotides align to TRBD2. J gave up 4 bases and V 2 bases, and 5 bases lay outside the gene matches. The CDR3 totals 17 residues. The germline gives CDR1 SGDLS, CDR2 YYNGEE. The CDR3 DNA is TGTGCCAGCAGCGTCGGGACTAGCGGGGGGGCTGGAGAGACCCAGTACTTC. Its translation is CASSVGTSGGAGETQYF.

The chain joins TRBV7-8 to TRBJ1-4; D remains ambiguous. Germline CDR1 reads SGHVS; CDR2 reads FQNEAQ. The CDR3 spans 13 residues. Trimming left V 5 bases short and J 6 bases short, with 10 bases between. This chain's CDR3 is CASSLVGYEKLFF. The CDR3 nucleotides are TGTGCCAGCAGCCTCGTTGGCTATGAAAAACTGTTTTTT.

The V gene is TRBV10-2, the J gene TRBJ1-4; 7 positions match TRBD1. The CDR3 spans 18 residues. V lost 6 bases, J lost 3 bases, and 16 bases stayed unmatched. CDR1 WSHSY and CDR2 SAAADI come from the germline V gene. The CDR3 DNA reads TGCGCCAGCAGCCAACTTCTCCTAAGACAGGGACCTAATGAAAAACTGTTTTTT. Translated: CASSQLLLRQGPNEKLFF.